The 26 T cell receptor beta chains given below trace back to one sample, sequenced in a study of blood T cells in healthy people across ages (dated by TCRdb to 2013 to 2016). The protocol used for the library was 5' RACE. The data were produced on an Illumina HiSeq 2500. The second PCR ran for about 6 to 12 cycles and used a J-beta primer mix along with a sample-barcoded 5' primer. The public reads were quality trimmed at Q25 with fastp and then assembled into clones with MiXCR by TCRdb, keeping productive beta chains. Each CDR3 protein gets just one entry, which takes the most common genes and DNA from the rows behind it. In this sample the table shows more than 900,000 distinct CDR3 sequences, roughly 29% of which occur a single time. The ten top clones hold roughly 10% of the sample. The same specimen was also included in a second study, on T cells of mothers and their children.

Sequencing used blood. The origin of the receptors is a woman aged 40 to 50 in good health.

This clonotype was found many times. The J gene is TRBJ2-5, the V gene TRBV20-1; TRBD1 might be the D (7 bases). Looked up from germline, CDR1 is DFQATT and CDR2 is SNEGSKA (reference sequence). This CDR3 has 14 amino acids. V was trimmed by 7 bases and J by 3 bases, leaving 18 bases between them. CDR3 sequence reads: CSVRGDDLKETQYF. The CDR3 DNA follows: TGCAGTGTCAGGGGGGACGACCTAAAAGAGACCCAGTACTTC.

This clonotype turned up a few times. The rearrangement links TRBV20-1 to TRBJ2-1; 7 bases agree with TRBD1. The CDR3 length is 16 residues. With 2 bases clipped from V and 3 bases from J, the junction kept 10 bases outside the gene matches. Germline CDR1 reads DFQATT; CDR2 reads SNEGSKA (reference sequence). CDR3 in DNA: TGCAGTGCTAGACGTTTAGGGGGCACGAACTACAATGAGCAGTTCTTC. Protein: CSARRLGGTNYNEQFF.

This clonotype was seen more than once but under ten times. This chain connects TRBV7-2 to TRBJ1-1; no reliable D call. Germline assignment: CDR1 SGHTA and CDR2 FQGNSA. V dropped 6 bases and J dropped 1 base, with 12 bases sitting between them. The CDR3 runs 14 residues. The DNA of the CDR3 is TGTGCCAGCAGTTTCTCCCAGAGGAACACTGAAGCTTTCTTT. Protein sequence: CASSFSQRNTEAFF.

This clonotype was seen at least ten times. V and J are TRBV9 and TRBJ2-1; 12 positions agree with TRBD2. V was clipped by 0 bases and J by 8 bases; unmatched bases: 3. This CDR3 comprises 15 residues. Germline loops: CDR1 SGDLS, CDR2 YYNGEE. CDR3 region: CASSVGTSGEDEQFF. DNA of the CDR3: TGTGCCAGCAGCGTAGGGACTAGCGGGGAGGATGAGCAGTTCTTC.

This clonotype was recorded many times. The V gene is TRBV28, the J gene TRBJ2-7; TRBD1 aligns across 10 bases. The CDR3 runs 15 residues. J gave up 5 bases and V 5 bases, and 9 bases lay outside the gene matches. CDR1 is MDHEN, CDR2 SYDVKM, per germline. The CDR3 loop is CASSTPGQGIHEQYF. The CDR3, as DNA: TGTGCCAGCAGTACTCCGGGACAGGGGATCCACGAGCAGTACTTC.

This clonotype showed up just a few times. J is TRBJ2-5 and V is TRBV7-9, with 14 bases aligning to TRBD2. After removal of 5 bases from V and 2 bases from J, the junction contained 4 bases not matched to a gene. Germline-derived CDR1 and CDR2 are SEHNR and FQNEAQ (reference sequence). The CDR3 spans 16 residues. The CDR3 sequence: CASSPGTSGRQETQYF. In nucleotides, the CDR3 is TGTGCCAGCAGCCCCGGGACTAGCGGGAGACAAGAGACCCAGTACTTC.

J is TRBJ2-4 and V is TRBV6-8; 8 positions match TRBD1. The assigned J gene may be wrong: the sequence end matches TRBJ2-5 better. The CDR3 totals 15 residues. CDR1 is MNHGY and CDR2 is SAAAGT in the germline V gene. CDR3 sequence: CASSYPDRASETQYF. The CDR3 bases are TGTGCCAGCAGTTACCCGGACAGGGCGAGCGAGACCCAGTACTTC.

The V gene is TRBV7-2, the J gene TRBJ2-7, with 8 bases lining up with TRBD2. CDR3 length: 15 amino acids. Looked up from germline, CDR1 is SGHTA and CDR2 is FQGNSA. With V trimmed by 6 bases and J by 1 base, 8 bases remained unmatched. The CDR3 is CASRHTRGGSYEQYF. The CDR3, as DNA: TGTGCCAGCAGGCATACTCGCGGGGGGTCCTACGAGCAGTACTTC.

This clonotype appeared a few times. This rearrangement joins TRBV7-2 to TRBJ2-7; D might be TRBD1 (5 bases). The CDR3 sequence is 13 residues long. Trimming removed 5 bases at V and 6 bases at J, with 14 bases between. Germline assignment: CDR1 SGHTA and CDR2 FQGNSA. The CDR3 DNA reads as TGTGCCAGCAGCCCACAGGCCACCTGCGAGCAGTACTTC. As protein: CASSPQATCEQYF. The full variable domain, rest sourced from reference TRBV7-2 and TRBJ2-7, is GAGVSQSPSNKVTEKGKDVELRCDPISGHTALYWYRQSLGQGLEFLIYFQGNSAPDKSGLPSDRFSAERTGGSVSTLTIQRTQQEDSAVYLCASSPQATCEQYFGPGTRLTVT.

Worth noting for this clonotype: A much larger clone sits a single nucleotide away, making a read error possible. The CDR3 nucleotides read TGTGCCAGCAGCGTAGATTACAACTATGGCTACACCTTC. The encoded protein is CASSVDYNYGYTF. The chain couples TRBV9 to TRBJ1-2; D not resolved. V was pared by 0 bases and J by 2 bases, with 5 bases between. Germline assignment: CDR1 SGDLS and CDR2 YYNGEE. This CDR3 has 13 amino acids.

In its sample, this clonotype was seen many times. V and J are TRBV25-1 and TRBJ2-7, with unresolved D. The CDR3 consists of 17 residues. Deletions cut 4 bases from V and 2 bases from J, with 21 bases between. In germline, CDR1 is MGHDK, CDR2 SYGVNS. CDR3 sequence: CASSAQLPGPDPYEQYF. The CDR3 DNA reads TGTGCCAGCAGTGCTCAGTTACCGGGCCCAGATCCCTACGAGCAGTACTTC.

This clonotype has ten or more counts. The chain links TRBV7-8 to TRBJ2-7; the match to TRBD1 covers 7 bases. J gave up 5 bases and V 4 bases, and 5 bases lay outside the gene matches. Germline V gene sequence: CDR1 SGHVS, CDR2 FQNEAQ. CDR3 length: 13 residues. This CDR3 is CASSSNTGDEQYF. The CDR3 nucleotides are TGTGCCAGCAGCTCGAATACAGGGGACGAGCAGTACTTC. Complete variable domain (other parts from reference TRBV7-8 and TRBJ2-7): GAGVSQSPRYKVAKRGQDVALRCDPISGHVSLFWYQQALGQGPEFLTYFQNEAQLDKSGLPSDRFFAERPEGSVSTLKIQRTQQEDSAVYLCASSSNTGDEQYFGPGTRLTVT.

In its sample, this clonotype was seen many times. V is TRBV20-1 and J is TRBJ2-1, with D possibly matching TRBD2 (5 bases). Per the germline V gene, CDR1 is DFQATT and CDR2 is SNEGSKA (reference sequence). The CDR3 extends over 16 amino acids. V dropped 6 bases and J dropped 0 bases, with 18 bases sitting between them. CDR3: CSAPTLGYSSYNEQFF. The CDR3 DNA is TGCAGTGCACCAACACTAGGTTATAGCTCCTACAATGAGCAGTTCTTC.

This clonotype has only a few counts. The chain has TRBV24-1 and TRBJ2-3; possible D gene TRBD2, 6 bases. This CDR3 has 15 amino acids. Per the germline V gene, CDR1 is KGHDR and CDR2 is SFDVKD. V lost 0 bases to trimming and J lost 5 bases, with 11 bases between them. CDR3 nucleotide sequence: TGTGCCACCAGTGATTTGAGCCTGGGGGGAGATACGCAGTATTTT. Translated: CATSDLSLGGDTQYF.

About this clonotype: The junction shows a germline mismatch at one end, possibly a read error. The chain recombines TRBV3-1 with TRBJ2-6, with TRBD1 matching over 11 bases. The CDR3 spans 16 residues. CDR1 is LGHDT and CDR2 is YNNKEL in the germline V gene (reference sequence). CDR3 in DNA: TGTACCAGCAAAGGGACAGGGGGCTCTGGGGCCAACGTCCTGACTTTC. It is translated as CTSKGTGGSGANVLTF.

V usage is TRBV28 and J usage is TRBJ2-5; 7 bases map to TRBD1. The CDR3 sequence is 17 residues long. V lost 0 bases to trimming and J lost 1 base; unmatched junction nucleotides: 8. Germline V gene lookup returns CDR1 MDHEN and CDR2 SYDVKM. CDR3 amino acids: CASSLWGTGTVQETQYF. The CDR3, as DNA: TGTGCCAGCAGTTTATGGGGGACCGGGACAGTCCAAGAGACCCAGTACTTC.

This clonotype has a count of ten or more. V and J are TRBV20-1 and TRBJ2-7, with 12 bases lining up with TRBD1. Losses at the gene ends were 3 bases for V and 7 bases for J; bases not matched to a gene: 10. This CDR3 region has 15 residues. CDR1 and CDR2 from the germline V gene are DFQATT and SNEGSKA (reference sequence). CDR3 coding DNA: TGCAGTGCTAGTGTCCCGGGACAGGGGGCGCGTGAGCAGTACTTC. This encodes CSASVPGQGAREQYF.

This clonotype occurred once. A much larger clone sits a single nucleotide away, making a read error possible. The chain has TRBV7-8 and TRBJ1-1; D is undetermined. The CDR3 runs 13 residues. Germline V gene sequence: CDR1 SGHVS, CDR2 FQNEAQ. As DNA, the CDR3 is TGTGCCAACAGCTTAGAGCTTAGGACTGAAGCTTTCTTT. It encodes CANSLELRTEAFF.

The sample holds a few counts of this clonotype. The rearrangement links TRBV28 to TRBJ2-1, with D perhaps matching TRBD2 (5 bases). The CDR3 covers 15 residues. CDR1 is MDHEN and CDR2 is SYDVKM in the germline V gene. V was trimmed by 1 base and J by 7 bases, leaving 14 bases between them. As DNA, the CDR3 is TGTGCCAGCAGTTTATTCTATCGGGCGGGTAATGAGCAGTTCTTC. Its protein product is CASSLFYRAGNEQFF.

This clonotype was observed a few times. The V gene is TRBV12-3 or TRBV12-4, the J gene TRBJ1-1; D is perhaps TRBD1 (5 bases). V dropped 10 bases and J dropped 1 base, with 16 bases sitting between them. There are 14 residues in the CDR3. The CDR3 nucleotides read TGTGCCACCCACGGAAGGGGCACGAACACTGAAGCTTTCTTT. This translates into CATHGRGTNTEAFF.

The chain uses TRBV7-8 and TRBJ2-3; D is possibly TRBD2 (6 bases). There are 15 residues in the CDR3. The germline V gene encodes CDR1 SGHVS and CDR2 FQNEAQ. Trimming took off 5 bases at V and 2 bases at J, with 14 bases between the two ends. Written as DNA, the CDR3 is TGTGCCAGCAGCCCTTACGGGGGTTTCACAGATACGCAGTATTTT. Amino acid sequence: CASSPYGGFTDTQYF.

On this clonotype: The junction shows a germline mismatch at one end, possibly a read error. This rearrangement joins TRBV29-1 to TRBJ2-1; D not certain. Germline assignment: CDR1 SQVTM and CDR2 ANQGSEA. The CDR3 consists of 14 residues. CDR3 DNA sequence: TGCAGCGTTGGCATGTCGGGCCCCTACAATGGGCAGTTCTTC. As protein: CSVGMSGPYNGQFF.

This clonotype came up many times. One junction end disagrees with the germline gene, perhaps due to a read error. This sequence joins TRBV7-3 and TRBJ2-6; the D gene is possibly TRBD1 (5 bases). The CDR3 sequence is 16 residues long. Per the germline V gene, CDR1 is SGHTA and CDR2 is FQGTGA. The CDR3, as DNA: TGTGCCAGCAGCTTAACTGGTTTCTCTGGGGCCAACGTCCGGACTTTC. Amino acids: CASSLTGFSGANVRTF.

This clonotype appeared a few times. The chain joins TRBV6-2 or TRBV6-3 to TRBJ1-1; D possibly corresponds to TRBD1 (6 bases). The CDR3 consists of 12 residues. V lost 4 bases and J 7 bases, leaving 10 bases between the germline ends. In germline, CDR1 is MNHEY, CDR2 SVGEGT. CDR3 nucleotides: TGTGCCAGCAGTTTGAGGACAGTTGAAGCTTTCTTT. It is translated as CASSLRTVEAFF.

The chain is built from TRBV6-2 or TRBV6-3 and TRBJ2-2; D might be TRBD1 (6 bases). This CDR3 is built from 15 residues. CDR1 and CDR2 (germline): MNHEY, SVGEGT. The germline V and J ends were trimmed by 2 bases and 4 bases, with 11 bases remaining between them. CDR3 residues: CASSYRVRGTGELFF. CDR3 DNA: TGTGCCAGCAGTTACCGCGTCAGGGGCACCGGGGAGCTGTTTTTT.

The genes are TRBV10-3 and TRBJ2-3; D gene ambiguous. Germline V gene sequence: CDR1 ENHRY, CDR2 SYGVKD. The CDR3 totals 15 residues. The V end lost 2 bases, the J end lost 0 bases, and 9 bases lay between the germline ends. This chain's CDR3 is CAISEGRISTDTQYF. In DNA, the CDR3 is TGTGCCATCAGTGAGGGAAGGATTAGCACAGATACGCAGTATTTT.